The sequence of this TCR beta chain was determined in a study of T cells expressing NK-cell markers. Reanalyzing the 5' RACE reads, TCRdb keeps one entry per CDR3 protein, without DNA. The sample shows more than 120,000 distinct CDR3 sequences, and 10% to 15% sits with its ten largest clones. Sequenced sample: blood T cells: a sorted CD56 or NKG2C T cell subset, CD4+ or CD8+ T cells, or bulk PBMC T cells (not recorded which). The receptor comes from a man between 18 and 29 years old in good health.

The CDR3 is CASSPRDLTGNTGELFF. The V and J genes are TRBV18 and TRBJ2-2; TCRdb indicates TRBD1, and absent DNA this call remains unverified. CDR3 size: 17 residues. In germline, CDR1 is KGHSH, CDR2 LQKENI.